What follows are 25 T cell receptor beta chains derived from one specimen sequenced in a study of blood T cells in healthy people across ages. The second PCR ran roughly 7 to 11 cycles with a sample-barcoded 5' primer and J-beta primers. One entry per CDR3 protein, called by TCRdb with MiXCR from the 5' RACE reads. The sample gives hundreds of thousands of distinct CDR3 sequences, around 43% of which show up once; roughly 19% is in the top ten. Material for sequencing was blood. These TCRs come from a man between 60 and 75 years old in good health.

The chain carries TRBV11-2 and TRBJ2-5, with D hard to call. The CDR3 is 14 amino acids. V lost 5 bases and J lost 5, with 15 bases in between. Per the germline V gene, CDR1 is SGHAT and CDR2 is FQNNGV. Here the CDR3 reads CASSPPAYEETQYF. The CDR3 DNA is TGTGCCAGCAGCCCCCCCGCCTACGAGGAGACCCAGTACTTC.

The rearrangement uses TRBV5-1 and TRBJ2-3; D uncertain. The CDR3 totals 14 residues. Trimming shortened V by 1 base and J by 3 bases, and 9 bases separated the two germline ends. CDR1 and CDR2 (germline): SGHRS, YFSETQ. The CDR3 reads CASSLQLRTDTQYF. CDR3 bases: TGCGCCAGCAGCTTGCAACTACGTACAGATACGCAGTATTTT.

This clonotype appeared a few times. J is TRBJ1-1 and V is TRBV25-1, with 7 nucleotides matching TRBD1. Germline loops: CDR1 MGHDK, CDR2 SYGVNS. V gave up 6 bases and J gave up 6 bases; unmatched junction bases: 10. The CDR3 extends over 14 amino acids. The CDR3 is CASSPRGGWAEAFF. The CDR3 region has the DNA TGTGCCAGCAGCCCCAGGGGGGGTTGGGCTGAAGCTTTCTTT.

The chain carries TRBV20-1 and TRBJ2-3; a possible D gene is TRBD2 (6 bases). V lost 6 bases, J lost 5 bases, and 21 bases lay in between. The CDR3 has 15 amino acids. Germline V CDR1 and CDR2: DFQATT, SNEGSKA (reference sequence). The CDR3 sequence: CSARLVTPLGDTQYF. Here the CDR3 DNA reads TGCAGTGCAAGACTAGTAACCCCGCTTGGAGATACGCAGTATTTT.

The CDR3 sequence is CASSEALAGGYNEQFF. CDR3 DNA: TGTGCCAGCAGTGAAGCGCTAGCGGGGGGCTACAATGAGCAGTTCTTC. The chain is built from TRBV6-1 and TRBJ2-1; 11 nucleotides agree with TRBD2. The J segment lost 3 bases and the V segment lost 0 bases, leaving 1 base of the junction unmatched. Germline loops: CDR1 MNHNS, CDR2 SASEGT. The CDR3 contains 16 residues.

V and J are TRBV10-3 and TRBJ2-1, with D uncertain. The CDR3 consists of 16 residues. V lost 3 bases, J lost 2 bases, and 14 bases lay in between. The V gene's germline CDR1 is ENHRY and CDR2 SYGVKD. The CDR3: CAISDSSDRTYNEQFF. For the CDR3, the DNA is TGTGCCATCAGTGATTCGTCGGACCGGACCTACAATGAGCAGTTCTTC.

In its sample, this clonotype was seen a few times. The chain links TRBV20-1 to TRBJ2-7; 14 nucleotides match TRBD2. The V segment lost 2 bases and the J segment 4 bases; nucleotides outside the gene matches: 4. Germline V CDR1 and CDR2: DFQATT, SNEGSKA (reference sequence). This CDR3 comprises 15 residues. CDR3 DNA: TGCAGTGCTAGAAGGGGGACTAGCGGGGGATACGAGCAGTACTTC. It specifies CSARRGTSGGYEQYF.

A few counts support this clonotype. The chain uses TRBV7-2 and TRBJ2-5; 8 nucleotides line up with TRBD1. Judging by the DNA end, TRBJ2-7 fits better; the J call may be wrong. CDR3 length: 16 amino acids. From germline, CDR1 is SGHTA and CDR2 FQGNSA. The CDR3 nucleotides read TGTGCCAGCAGCTTAGGAACGACAGGGGCAATTTACGAGCAGTACTTC. Translating gives CASSLGTTGAIYEQYF.

The rearrangement joins TRBV20-1 to TRBJ2-7; 10 nucleotides match TRBD2. The germline gives CDR1 DFQATT, CDR2 SNEGSKA (reference sequence). The J segment lost 1 base and the V segment lost 3 bases, leaving 3 bases of the junction unmatched. There are 14 residues in the CDR3. The CDR3, as DNA: TGCAGTGCTAGGCCTAGCGGGGGTTCCTACGAGCAGTACTTC. It translates to CSARPSGGSYEQYF.

The chain recombines TRBV11-1 with TRBJ2-2; D unclear. Trimming removed 1 base from V and 8 bases from J, with 8 bases in between. Germline V CDR1 and CDR2: SGHAT, FQDESV (reference sequence). This CDR3 comprises 13 residues. CDR3 region: CASSLVVVGELFF. CDR3 DNA sequence: TGTGCCAGCAGCTTAGTCGTAGTTGGGGAGCTGTTTTTT.

The rearrangement joins TRBV20-1 to TRBJ2-7; D gene ambiguous. V shed 3 bases and J shed 3 bases, with 6 bases lying between them. The germline V gene encodes CDR1 DFQATT and CDR2 SNEGSKA (reference sequence). This CDR3 has 11 residues. The CDR3 DNA reads as TGCAGTGCTAGTAACCACTACGAGCAGTACTTC. Translated, it gives CSASNHYEQYF.

This chain links TRBV6-6 with TRBJ2-7; D possibly corresponds to TRBD2 (6 bases). Germline-derived CDR1 and CDR2 are MNHNY and SVGAGI (reference sequence). CDR3 length: 14 residues. V dropped 6 bases and J dropped 2 bases, with 14 bases sitting between them. CDR3 nucleotides: TGTGCCAGCAGCCCGGGACTCCAGGCCTACGAGCAGTACTTC. The encoded protein is CASSPGLQAYEQYF.

This clonotype was recorded a few times. The chain uses TRBV10-3 and TRBJ2-7; D gene unclear. In germline, CDR1 is ENHRY, CDR2 SYGVKD. Trimming took off 4 bases at V and 2 bases at J, with 9 bases between the two ends. The CDR3 extends over 13 amino acids. The CDR3 DNA follows: TGTGCCATCAGTGCCAGGACGGCCTACGAGCAGTACTTC. Translation gives CAISARTAYEQYF.

This clonotype showed up just a few times. The V and J genes are TRBV18 and TRBJ2-7; 7 bases fit TRBD1. Germline V gene lookup returns CDR1 KGHSH and CDR2 LQKENI. Trimming cost V 6 bases and J 1 base; bases outside gene matches: 6. The CDR3 has 14 residues. This CDR3 reads CASSPGQDSYEQYF. CDR3 nucleotide sequence: TGTGCCAGCTCCCCCGGACAGGATTCCTACGAGCAGTACTTC.

The chain employs TRBV5-8 and TRBJ2-1, with 11 bases matching TRBD2. Germline lookup yields CDR1 SGHTS and CDR2 YDEGEE. This CDR3 region has 17 residues. The trim removed 3 bases at V and 7 bases at J, leaving 12 bases unmatched. The CDR3 bases are TGTGCCAGCAGCTCGAACTCACTAGCGGGGGCAGGGAATGAGCAGTTCTTC. This gives the protein CASSSNSLAGAGNEQFF.

The gene calls are TRBV6-5 and TRBJ1-1, with D perhaps matching TRBD1 (6 bases). V was cut by 6 bases and J by 5 bases, with 22 bases left in between. This CDR3 contains 16 residues. Germline-derived CDR1 and CDR2 are MNHEY and SVGAGI. The CDR3 DNA is TGTGCCAGCAGCCCGTCTATAGGGGGAAGGATTACTGAAGCTTTCTTT. Protein product: CASSPSIGGRITEAFF.

V usage is TRBV20-1 and J usage is TRBJ2-4; D might be TRBD1 (5 bases). The DNA matches TRBJ2-7 better at its end, which makes the J call doubtful. Germline V CDR1 and CDR2: DFQATT, SNEGSKA (reference sequence). The CDR3 extends over 13 amino acids. The CDR3 DNA reads as TGCAGTGCTATGGGAACCGACAGTGACGAGCAGTACTTC. Protein: CSAMGTDSDEQYF.

There are a few counts of this clonotype. The chain is built from TRBV28 and TRBJ1-4; unclear D gene. CDR1 MDHEN and CDR2 SYDVKM come from the germline V gene. Trimming shortened V by 5 bases and J by 8 bases, and 21 bases separated the two germline ends. The CDR3 sequence is 16 residues long. CDR3 in DNA: TGTGCCAGCAGTCCTACCCTACGGACTGTCAGGGAAAAACTGTTTTTT. It is translated as CASSPTLRTVREKLFF.

This clonotype appeared a few times. V and J are TRBV5-5 and TRBJ2-5, with 12 bases identical to TRBD1. The length of the CDR3 is 16 residues. With V trimmed by 4 bases and J by 1 base, 5 bases remained unmatched. Germline CDR1 SGHKS, CDR2 YYEKEE (reference sequence). The CDR3 DNA reads as TGTGCCAGCAGCACGGGACAGGGGGCCTCCCAAGAGACCCAGTACTTC. The encoded protein is CASSTGQGASQETQYF.

This clonotype was counted between two and nine times. The chain joins TRBV6-2 or TRBV6-3 to TRBJ2-1; D might be TRBD1 or TRBD2, each matching 6 bases. The V gene's germline CDR1 is MNHEY and CDR2 SVGEGT. The CDR3 contains 13 residues. V was shortened by 2 bases and J by 9 bases, with 11 bases between the two germline ends. CDR3 nucleotide sequence: TGTGCCAGCAGTTACGGGGGGCGCGGTGAGCAGTTCTTC. Protein product: CASSYGGRGEQFF.

V is TRBV20-1 and J is TRBJ1-1; tentatively, D is TRBD1 (5 bases). The germline V gene encodes CDR1 DFQATT and CDR2 SNEGSKA (reference sequence). This CDR3 contains 13 residues. V dropped 4 bases and J dropped 3 bases, with 12 bases sitting between them. The chain's CDR3 is CSATQGVYTEAFF. The CDR3 nucleotides are TGCAGTGCTACCCAAGGGGTTTACACTGAAGCTTTCTTT.

As to this clonotype: A much larger clone differs from this one at a single base, so this may be a read error. V and J are TRBV20-1 and TRBJ2-1, with 7 bases lining up with TRBD2. Germline V gives CDR1 DFQATT, CDR2 SNEGSKA (reference sequence). The CDR3 is 16 residues long. After removal of 2 bases from V and 7 bases from J, the junction contained 14 bases not matched to a gene. This chain's CDR3 is CSARSPGRAGLNEQFF. The DNA for the CDR3 is TGCAGTGCTAGAAGTCCGGGACGAGCGGGGTTAAATGAGCAGTTCTTC.

The chain carries TRBV18 and TRBJ1-6; 11 bases map to TRBD1. The CDR3 is 14 residues long. The germline gives CDR1 KGHSH, CDR2 LQKENI. With V trimmed by 4 bases and J by 9 bases, 2 bases remained unmatched. The CDR3 reads CASSRDRGVSPLHF. CDR3 bases: TGTGCCAGCTCACGGGACAGGGGGGTTTCACCCCTCCACTTT. Variable domain in full (rest from reference TRBV18 and TRBJ1-6): NAGVMQNPRHLVRRRGQEARLRCSPMKGHSHVYWYRQLPEEGLKFMVYLQKENIIDESGMPKERFSAEFPKEGPSILRIQQVVRGDSAAYFCASSRDRGVSPLHFGNGTRLTVT.

The chain carries TRBV20-1 and TRBJ2-3; D is unresolved. Trimming took 3 bases from V and 4 from J, leaving 17 bases between them. This CDR3 is built from 15 residues. Germline V gene lookup returns CDR1 DFQATT and CDR2 SNEGSKA (reference sequence). CDR3 residues: CSARVGSSVADTQYF. As DNA, the CDR3 is TGCAGTGCTAGGGTGGGGTCATCCGTCGCAGATACGCAGTATTTT.

The V call is TRBV5-1, the J call TRBJ2-1; 10 bases fit TRBD2. Losses at the gene ends were 0 bases for V and 8 bases for J; bases not matched to a gene: 8. The V gene's germline CDR1 is SGHRS and CDR2 YFSETQ. CDR3 length: 16 amino acids. CDR3 region: CASSLDRTSGEYEQFF. CDR3 sequence (DNA): TGCGCCAGCAGCTTGGATCGGACTAGCGGTGAATATGAGCAGTTCTTC.